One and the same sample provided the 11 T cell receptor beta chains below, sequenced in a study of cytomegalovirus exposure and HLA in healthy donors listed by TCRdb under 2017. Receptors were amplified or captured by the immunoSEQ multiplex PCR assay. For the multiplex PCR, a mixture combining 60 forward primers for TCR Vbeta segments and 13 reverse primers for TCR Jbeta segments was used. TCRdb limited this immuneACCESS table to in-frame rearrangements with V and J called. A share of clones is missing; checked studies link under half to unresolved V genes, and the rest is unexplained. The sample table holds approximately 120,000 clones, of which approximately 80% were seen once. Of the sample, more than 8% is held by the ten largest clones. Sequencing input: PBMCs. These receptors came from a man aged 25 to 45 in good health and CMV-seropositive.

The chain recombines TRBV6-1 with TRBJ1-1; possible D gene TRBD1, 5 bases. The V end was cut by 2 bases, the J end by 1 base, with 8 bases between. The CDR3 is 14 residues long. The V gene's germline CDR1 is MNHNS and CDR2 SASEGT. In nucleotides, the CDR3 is TGTGCCAGCAGTGAACGCAGGGAGAACACTGAAGCTTTCTTT. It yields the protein CASSERRENTEAFF.

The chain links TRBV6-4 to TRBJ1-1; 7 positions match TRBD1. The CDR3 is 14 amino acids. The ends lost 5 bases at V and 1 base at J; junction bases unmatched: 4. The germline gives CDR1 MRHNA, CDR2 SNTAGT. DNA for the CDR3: TGTGCCAGCAGTAAAACAGGGGAGAACACTGAAGCTTTCTTT. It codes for CASSKTGENTEAFF.

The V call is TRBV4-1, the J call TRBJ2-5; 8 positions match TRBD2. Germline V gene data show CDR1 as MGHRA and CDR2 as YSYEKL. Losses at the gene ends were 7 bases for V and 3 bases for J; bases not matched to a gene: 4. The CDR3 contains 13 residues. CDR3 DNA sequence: TGCGCCAGCAACCGAGCGGGGGAAGAGACCCAGTACTTC. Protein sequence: CASNRAGEETQYF.

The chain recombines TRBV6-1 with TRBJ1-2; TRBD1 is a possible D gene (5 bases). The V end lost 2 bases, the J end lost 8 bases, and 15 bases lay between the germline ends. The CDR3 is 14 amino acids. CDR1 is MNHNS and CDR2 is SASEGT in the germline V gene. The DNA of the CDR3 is TGTGCCAGCAGTGAATCGGCAGGGATAATAGGCTACACCTTC. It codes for CASSESAGIIGYTF.

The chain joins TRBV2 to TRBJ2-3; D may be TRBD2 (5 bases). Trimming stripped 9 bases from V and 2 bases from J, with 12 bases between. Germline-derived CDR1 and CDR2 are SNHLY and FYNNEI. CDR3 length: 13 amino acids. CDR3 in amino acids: CASVSGSTDTQYF. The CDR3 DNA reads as TGTGCCAGTGTGAGCGGATCCACAGATACGCAGTATTTT. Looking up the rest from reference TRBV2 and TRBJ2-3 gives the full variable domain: EPEVTQTPSHQVTQMGQEVILRCVPISNHLYFYWYRQILGQKVEFLVSFYNNEISEKSEIFDDQFSVERPDGSNFTLKIRSTKLEDSAMYFCASVSGSTDTQYFGPGTRLTVL.

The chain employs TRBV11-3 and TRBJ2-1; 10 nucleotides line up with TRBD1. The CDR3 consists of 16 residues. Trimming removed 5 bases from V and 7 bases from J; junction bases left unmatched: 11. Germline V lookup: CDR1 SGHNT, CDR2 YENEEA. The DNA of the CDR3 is TGTGCCAGCAGCGCCCGGGACAGGGGTTTTTGGAATGAGCAGTTCTTC. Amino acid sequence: CASSARDRGFWNEQFF.

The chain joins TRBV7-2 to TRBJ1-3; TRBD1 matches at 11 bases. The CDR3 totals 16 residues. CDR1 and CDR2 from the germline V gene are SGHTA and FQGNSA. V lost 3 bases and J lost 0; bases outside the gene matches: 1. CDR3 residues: CASSFGQGASGNTIYF. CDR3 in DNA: TGTGCCAGCAGCTTCGGACAGGGGGCCTCTGGAAACACCATATATTTT.

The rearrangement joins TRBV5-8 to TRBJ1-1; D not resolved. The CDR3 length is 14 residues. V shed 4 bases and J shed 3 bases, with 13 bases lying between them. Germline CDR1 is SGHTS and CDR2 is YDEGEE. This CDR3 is CASSAERAHTEAFF. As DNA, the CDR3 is TGTGCCAGCAGCGCAGAGCGGGCCCACACTGAAGCTTTCTTT. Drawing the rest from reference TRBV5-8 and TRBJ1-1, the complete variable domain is EAGVTQSPTHLIKTRGQQATLRCSPISGHTSVYWYQQALGLGLQFLLWYDEGEERNRGNFPPRFSGRQFPNYSSELNVNALELEDSALYLCASSAERAHTEAFFGQGTRLTVV.

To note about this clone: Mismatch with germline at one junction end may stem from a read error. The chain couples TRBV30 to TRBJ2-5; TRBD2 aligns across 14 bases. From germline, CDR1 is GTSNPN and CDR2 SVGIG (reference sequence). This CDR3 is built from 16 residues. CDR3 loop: CSTKTGTSGGSETQYF. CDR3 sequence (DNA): TGCTCGACAAAAACCGGGACTAGCGGGGGTAGTGAGACCCAGTACTTC.

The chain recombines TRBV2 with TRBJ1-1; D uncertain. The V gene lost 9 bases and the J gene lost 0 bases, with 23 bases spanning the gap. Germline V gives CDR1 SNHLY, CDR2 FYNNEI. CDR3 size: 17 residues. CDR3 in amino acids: CASLRKAATGVNTEAFF. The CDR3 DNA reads TGTGCCAGTCTCCGAAAGGCGGCGACCGGGGTGAACACTGAAGCTTTCTTT.

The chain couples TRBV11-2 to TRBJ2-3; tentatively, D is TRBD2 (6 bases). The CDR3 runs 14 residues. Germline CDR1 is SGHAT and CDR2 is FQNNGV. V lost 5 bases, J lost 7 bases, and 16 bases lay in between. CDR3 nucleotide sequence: TGTGCCAGCAGCGTCCGGACTACTTTAAATACGCAGTATTTT. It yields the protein CASSVRTTLNTQYF.